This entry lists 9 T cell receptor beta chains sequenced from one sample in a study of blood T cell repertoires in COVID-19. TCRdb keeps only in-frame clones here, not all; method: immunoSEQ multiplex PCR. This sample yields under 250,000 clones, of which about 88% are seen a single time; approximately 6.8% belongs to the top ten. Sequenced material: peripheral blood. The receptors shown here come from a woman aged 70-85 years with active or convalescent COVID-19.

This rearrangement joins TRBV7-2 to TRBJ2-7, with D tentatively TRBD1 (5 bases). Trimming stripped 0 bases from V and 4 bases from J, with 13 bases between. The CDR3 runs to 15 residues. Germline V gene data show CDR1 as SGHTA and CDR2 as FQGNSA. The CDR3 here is CASSLAGAIGYEQYF. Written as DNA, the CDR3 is TGTGCCAGCAGCTTAGCTGGGGCGATTGGGTACGAGCAGTACTTC.

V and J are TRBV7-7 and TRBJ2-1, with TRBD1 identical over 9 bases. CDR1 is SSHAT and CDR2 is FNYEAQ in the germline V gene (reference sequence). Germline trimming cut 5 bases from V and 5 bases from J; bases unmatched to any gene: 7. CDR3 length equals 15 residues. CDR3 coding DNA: TGTGCCAGCAGCCCCGACAGGGGGGGAAACAATGAGCAGTTCTTC. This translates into CASSPDRGGNNEQFF.

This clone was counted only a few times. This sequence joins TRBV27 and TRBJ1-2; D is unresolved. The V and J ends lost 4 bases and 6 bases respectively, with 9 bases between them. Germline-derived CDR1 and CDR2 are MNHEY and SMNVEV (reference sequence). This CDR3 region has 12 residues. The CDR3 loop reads CASSSRPDGYTF. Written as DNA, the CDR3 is TGTGCCAGCAGTTCCCGTCCGGATGGCTACACCTTC.

CDR3 sequence: CASSFVQGAGETQYF. CDR3 DNA sequence: TGTGCCAGCAGCTTTGTTCAGGGGGCTGGGGAGACCCAGTACTTC. The rearrangement uses TRBV5-4 and TRBJ2-5; 8 nucleotides align to TRBD1. Germline CDR1 SGHNT, CDR2 YYREEE (reference sequence). The V gene end was trimmed by 2 bases and the J gene end by 5 bases; junction bases not matched to a gene: 8. This CDR3 has 15 residues.

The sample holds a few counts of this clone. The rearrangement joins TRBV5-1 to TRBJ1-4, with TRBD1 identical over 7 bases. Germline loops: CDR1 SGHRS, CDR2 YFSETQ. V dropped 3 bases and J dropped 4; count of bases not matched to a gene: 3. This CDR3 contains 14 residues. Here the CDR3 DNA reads TGCGCCAGCAGCTCCCGGGACAGTAATGAAAAACTGTTTTTT. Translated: CASSSRDSNEKLFF.

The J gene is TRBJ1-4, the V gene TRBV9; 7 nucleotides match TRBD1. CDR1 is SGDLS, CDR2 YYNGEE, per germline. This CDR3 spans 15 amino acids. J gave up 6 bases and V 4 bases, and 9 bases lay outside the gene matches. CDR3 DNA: TGTGCCAGCAGCTCCGGCGGAGGGACAGATGAAAAACTGTTTTTT. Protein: CASSSGGGTDEKLFF.

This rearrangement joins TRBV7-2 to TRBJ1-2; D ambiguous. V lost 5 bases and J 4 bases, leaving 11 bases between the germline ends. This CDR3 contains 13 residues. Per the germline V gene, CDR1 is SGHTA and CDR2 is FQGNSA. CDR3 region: CASSINSRYGYTF. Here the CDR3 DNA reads TGTGCCAGCAGCATTAACTCCCGCTATGGCTACACCTTC.

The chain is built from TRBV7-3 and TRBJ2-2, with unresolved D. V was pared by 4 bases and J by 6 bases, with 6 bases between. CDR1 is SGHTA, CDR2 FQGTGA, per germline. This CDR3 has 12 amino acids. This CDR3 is CASSSSAGELFF. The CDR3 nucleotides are TGTGCCAGCAGCTCCTCGGCCGGGGAGCTGTTTTTT.

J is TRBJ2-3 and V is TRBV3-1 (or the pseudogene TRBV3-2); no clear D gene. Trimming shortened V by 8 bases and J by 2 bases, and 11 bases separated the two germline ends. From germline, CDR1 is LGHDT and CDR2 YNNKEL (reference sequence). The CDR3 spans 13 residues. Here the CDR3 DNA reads TGTGCCAGCGGTCGACAACACACAGATACGCAGTATTTT. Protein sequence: CASGRQHTDTQYF.